The 18 T cell receptor beta chains in this list originate from one sample, sequenced in a study of blood T cells in healthy people across ages. Next came a second PCR, run for about 6 to 12 cycles, which used a sample-barcoded 5' primer along with a J-beta primer mix. MiXCR, applied by TCRdb to the 5' RACE reads, yields one record per CDR3 protein. The sample carries fewer than 700,000 distinct CDR3 sequences, roughly 41% recorded once. The sample was blood. The receptors were sampled from a man older than 75 in good health.

The chain has TRBV11-2 and TRBJ1-2, with TRBD1 matching 7 bases. Germline loops: CDR1 SGHAT, CDR2 FQNNGV. The V gene end was trimmed by 3 bases and the J gene end by 8 bases; junction bases not matched to a gene: 6. This CDR3 contains 13 residues. DNA of the CDR3: TGTGCCAGCAGCTTGACAGGGTCGAACGGCTACACCTTC. It encodes CASSLTGSNGYTF.

This clonotype was seen only a few times. The chain has TRBV18 and TRBJ1-2; D call uncertain. In germline, CDR1 is KGHSH, CDR2 LQKENI. The CDR3 runs 15 residues. V was clipped by 1 base and J by 2 bases, with 11 bases between them. The CDR3: CASSPQEGRNYGYTF. The CDR3 DNA follows: TGTGCCAGCTCACCACAGGAGGGCAGAAACTATGGCTACACCTTC.

The sample holds a few counts of this clonotype. V is TRBV7-3 and J is TRBJ1-1, with TRBD1 identical over 8 bases. Germline CDR1 and CDR2: SGHTA and FQGTGA. The CDR3 covers 16 residues. Losses at the gene ends were 1 base for V and 1 base for J; bases not matched to a gene: 5. DNA for the CDR3: TGTGCCAGCAGCTTAAATGCAGGGGGCTCGAACACTGAAGCTTTCTTT. The encoded protein is CASSLNAGGSNTEAFF.

This clonotype was detected many times. This rearrangement joins TRBV11-2 to TRBJ2-7, with D perhaps matching TRBD1 (5 bases). The CDR3 sequence is 14 residues long. Trimming shortened V by 4 bases and J by 2 bases, and 12 bases separated the two germline ends. CDR1 is SGHAT, CDR2 FQNNGV, per germline. CDR3 coding DNA: TGTGCCAGCAGCTCAACAGGTTTGACCTACGAGCAGTACTTC. The encoded protein is CASSSTGLTYEQYF.

The chain carries TRBV5-1 and TRBJ2-7; 8 bases map to TRBD2. The CDR3 runs to 14 residues. Germline V gene data show CDR1 as SGHRS and CDR2 as YFSETQ. V trimming: 0 bases; J trimming: 3 bases; junction bases outside the gene matches: 2. The CDR3 spells CASSLDTSGYEQYF. The CDR3 DNA reads as TGCGCCAGCAGCTTGGATACTAGCGGCTACGAGCAGTACTTC.

This clonotype occurred a few times. The rearrangement links TRBV25-1 to TRBJ2-3; 7 bases fit TRBD1. CDR3 length: 16 residues. The junction had 16 bases not matched to a gene; V was cut back by 6 bases and J by 7 bases. Looked up from germline, CDR1 is MGHDK and CDR2 is SYGVNS. This CDR3 is CASSPSGTDPRNTQYF. In nucleotides, the CDR3 is TGTGCCAGCAGCCCGTCCGGGACAGACCCGCGGAATACGCAGTATTTT.

This clonotype has ten or more counts. This chain joins TRBV4-3 and TRBJ2-1; 9 positions match TRBD1. This CDR3 is 17 amino acids long. Losses at the gene ends were 4 bases for V and 8 bases for J; bases not matched to a gene: 15. Germline assignment: CDR1 LGHNA and CDR2 YSLEER. CDR3 loop: CASSLTGTGTIGDEQFF. The CDR3 bases are TGCGCCAGCAGCCTCACCGGGACAGGGACTATAGGGGATGAGCAGTTCTTC.

This clonotype was counted once. As DNA, the CDR3 is TGTGCCAGCAGCGTAGCTACGGGGACAGGAGGCCCAGGGGCCCAGTACTTC. Its protein is CASSVATGTGGPGAQYF. The gene calls are TRBV9 and TRBJ2-7, with 8 bases that match TRBD1. This CDR3 has 17 residues. V shed 0 bases, J shed 10 bases, and the junction held 18 bases outside the gene matches. CDR1 SGDLS and CDR2 YYNGEE come from the germline V gene. Filled out from reference TRBV9 and TRBJ2-7, the complete variable domain reads DSGVTQTPKHLITATGQRVTLRCSPRSGDLSVYWYQQSLDQGLQFLIQYYNGEERAKGNILERFSAQQFPDLHSELNLSSLELGDSALYFCASSVATGTGGPGAQYFGPGTRLTVT.

As for this clonotype: An end of the junction differs from the germline gene, which may be a read error. This chain connects TRBV27 to TRBJ2-1, with 9 bases fitting TRBD1. This CDR3 is built from 17 residues. Germline V gives CDR1 MNHEY, CDR2 SMNVEV (reference sequence). CDR3 sequence (DNA): TGTGCCAGCAGTTTTCTACAGGGGGCAGGCTCCTACAATGGGCAGTTCTTC. It encodes CASSFLQGAGSYNGQFF.

This rearrangement joins TRBV7-3 to TRBJ1-2, with 10 bases fitting TRBD1. Trimming removed 5 bases from V and 3 bases from J; junction bases left unmatched: 6. The CDR3 spans 15 residues. From germline, CDR1 is SGHTA and CDR2 FQGTGA. DNA of the CDR3: TGTGCCAGCAGCGCGACAGGGGGCGAGGACTATGGCTACACCTTC. The encoded protein is CASSATGGEDYGYTF.

This clonotype has just a few counts. The rearrangement joins TRBV30 to TRBJ2-7; D call uncertain. The germline CDR1 and CDR2 sequences are GTSNPN and SVGIG (reference sequence). CDR3 length: 13 residues. Trimming left V 0 bases short and J 2 bases short, with 8 bases between. The CDR3: CAWSVGGTYEQYF. DNA of the CDR3: TGTGCCTGGAGTGTTGGCGGAACCTACGAGCAGTACTTC. The full variable domain, completed using reference TRBV30 and TRBJ2-7, is SQTIHQWPATLVQPVGSPLSLECTVEGTSNPNLYWYRQAAGRGLQLLFYSVGIGQISSEVPQNLSASRPQDRQFILSSKKLLLSDSGFYLCAWSVGGTYEQYFGPGTRLTVT.

This clonotype showed up just a few times. The CDR3 DNA reads as TGTGCCAGCAGCCAAGGCTCCCAGCGGGGGGCCTTTGATACGCAGTATTTT. Protein product: CASSQGSQRGAFDTQYF. The rearrangement joins TRBV4-2 to TRBJ2-3; 9 bases are shared with TRBD2. The CDR3 is 17 amino acids. Germline V gene sequence: CDR1 LGHNA, CDR2 YNFKEQ. With 1 base clipped from V and 6 bases from J, the junction kept 11 bases outside the gene matches.

In this sample, this clonotype turned up a few times. Here the CDR3 DNA reads TGCAGCGGCCGACAGAGCACAGATACGCAGTATTTT. Protein product: CSGRQSTDTQYF. The rearrangement links TRBV29-1 to TRBJ2-3; a possible D gene is TRBD1 (5 bases). Germline V CDR1 and CDR2: SQVTM, ANQGSEA. This CDR3 region has 12 residues. The germline V and J ends were trimmed by 7 bases and 0 bases, with 8 bases remaining between them.

The chain carries TRBV21-1 and TRBJ2-4; the table names TRBD1, a call not compared with the DNA. TRBV21-1 is reported as a pseudogene. The length of the CDR3 is 18 residues. CDR3 residues: CASSKAQGKGEAKNIQYF. The CDR3 DNA reads TGTGCCAGCAGCAAAGCGCAAGGGAAGGGGGAAGCCAAAAACATTCAGTACTTC.

The chain employs TRBV4-1 and TRBJ2-5; 10 bases map to TRBD2. The CDR3 runs to 19 residues. Trimming at V came to 0 bases and at J to 4 bases, leaving 14 bases not matched to a gene. Germline V gives CDR1 MGHRA, CDR2 YSYEKL. The CDR3 loop is CASSQDRSELAGFLETQYF. The CDR3 DNA is TGCGCCAGCAGCCAAGATAGGTCGGAACTAGCGGGGTTCTTAGAGACCCAGTACTTC.

At least ten counts were recorded for this clonotype. The J gene is TRBJ2-7, the V gene TRBV6-5; D might be TRBD1 or TRBD2, each matching 5 bases. Germline V CDR1 and CDR2: MNHEY, SVGAGI. The ends were cut back, 6 bases at V and 2 bases at J, with 20 bases in the middle. The CDR3 consists of 16 residues. The CDR3 DNA sequence: TGTGCCAGCAGCCCGGGCCCGGGACGGATAGCCTACGAGCAGTACTTC. It specifies CASSPGPGRIAYEQYF.

V is TRBV4-3 and J is TRBJ2-1, with D unresolved. CDR1 is LGHNA, CDR2 YSLEER, per germline. The CDR3 consists of 17 residues. The ends were cut back, 0 bases at V and 2 bases at J, with 14 bases in the middle. The CDR3 coding sequence is TGCGCCAGCAGCCAAGATTTTGTCCAGGTTCCCTACAATGAGCAGTTCTTC. Amino acid sequence: CASSQDFVQVPYNEQFF.

The chain uses TRBV4-1 and TRBJ1-1; no clear D gene. The CDR3 consists of 13 residues. V was shortened by 0 bases and J by 8 bases, with 10 bases between the two germline ends. The germline gives CDR1 MGHRA, CDR2 YSYEKL. The CDR3 sequence: CASSQEGRREAFF. CDR3 DNA: TGCGCCAGCAGCCAAGAAGGGCGGCGCGAAGCTTTCTTT.